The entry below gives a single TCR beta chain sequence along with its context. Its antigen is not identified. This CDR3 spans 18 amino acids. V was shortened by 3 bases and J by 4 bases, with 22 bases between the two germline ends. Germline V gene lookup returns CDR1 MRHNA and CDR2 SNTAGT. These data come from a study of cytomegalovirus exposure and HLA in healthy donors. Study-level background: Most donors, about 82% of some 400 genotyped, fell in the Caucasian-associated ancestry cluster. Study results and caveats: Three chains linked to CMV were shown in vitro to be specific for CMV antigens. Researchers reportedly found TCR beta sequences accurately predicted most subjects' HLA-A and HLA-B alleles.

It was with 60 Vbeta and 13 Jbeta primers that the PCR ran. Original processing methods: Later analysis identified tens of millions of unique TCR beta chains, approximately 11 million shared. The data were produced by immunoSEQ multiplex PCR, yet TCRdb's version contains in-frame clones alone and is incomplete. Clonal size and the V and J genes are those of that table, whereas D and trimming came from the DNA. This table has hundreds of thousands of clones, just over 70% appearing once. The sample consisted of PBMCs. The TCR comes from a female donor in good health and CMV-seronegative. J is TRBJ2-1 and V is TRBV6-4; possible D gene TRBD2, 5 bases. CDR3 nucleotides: TGTGCCAGCAGTGAGGAGCGGTTGGGGAGCGTGAGATACAATGAGCAGTTCTTC. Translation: CASSEERLGSVRYNEQFF.